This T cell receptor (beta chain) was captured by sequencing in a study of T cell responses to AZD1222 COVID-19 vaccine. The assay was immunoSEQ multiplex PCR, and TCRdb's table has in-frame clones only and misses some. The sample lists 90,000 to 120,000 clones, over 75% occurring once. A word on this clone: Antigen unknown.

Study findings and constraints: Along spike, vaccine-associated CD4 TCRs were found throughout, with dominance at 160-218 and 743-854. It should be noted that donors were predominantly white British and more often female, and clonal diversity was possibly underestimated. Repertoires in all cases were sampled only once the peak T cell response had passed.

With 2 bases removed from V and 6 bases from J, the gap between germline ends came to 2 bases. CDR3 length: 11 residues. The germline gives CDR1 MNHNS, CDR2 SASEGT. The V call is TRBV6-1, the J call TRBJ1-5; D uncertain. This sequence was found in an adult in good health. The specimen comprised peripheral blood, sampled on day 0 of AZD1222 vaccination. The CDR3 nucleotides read TGTGCCAGCAGTGAAAGTCAGCCCCAGCATTTT. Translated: CASSESQPQHF.